These T cell receptor beta chains were read from a single sample in a study of cytomegalovirus exposure and HLA in healthy donors. Only in-frame clones appear in the TCRdb table, and some are missing; sequencing was by immunoSEQ multiplex PCR. The table records about 210,000 clones, around four fifths of them present only once. The sample comprised PBMCs. All receptors derive from a boy aged 5-17 years in good health and CMV-seronegative. CDR3s include the opening cysteine and the closing phenylalanine or tryptophan. Each record gives: D gene, CDR3 length, V gene, J gene, clone size, CDR3 DNA, CDR3 protein. D genes are given only for firm matches. Rows may omit the clone size; those that give it use once, few, many or a size class.

.	16	TRBV5-1	TRBJ1-3	.	TGCGCCAGCAGCTCAACAGGGAACCTTCTCGGAAACACCATATATTTT	CASSSTGNLLGNTIYF
.	12	TRBV6-1	TRBJ1-1	.	TGTGCCAGCAGGACCCCTGGGGGGGAAGCTTTCTTT	CASRTPGGEAFF
.	13	TRBV6-1	TRBJ1-5	few	TGTGCCAGCACTCCAGCGTCCCTCAAGCCCCAGCATTTT	CASTPASLKPQHF
.	13	TRBV7-9	TRBJ1-3	.	TGTGCCAGCAGCTTAGTACAGGATCACACCATATATTTT	CASSLVQDHTIYF
.	10	TRBV6-1	TRBJ1-1	.	TGTGCCAGCAGTGAGGCGGTAGCTTTCTTT	CASSEAVAFF
.	15	TRBV9	TRBJ1-5	.	TGTGCCAGCAGCAGGGGGACTACACCTAATCAGCCCCAGCATTTT	CASSRGTTPNQPQHF
TRBD2	18	TRBV29-1	TRBJ2-1	.	TGCAGCGTTGGGACCGACTACTGGACTAGCGGGGGGCAGAGTGAGCAGTTCTTC	CSVGTDYWTSGGQSEQFF
.	11	TRBV25-1	TRBJ1-1	.	TGTGCCAGCCCCTTTGGCAGGAAAGCTTTCTTT	CASPFGRKAFF
.	17	TRBV21-1	TRBJ1-4	.	TGTGCCAGCAGCAAAGACTCTCCACAGGGAAGAAGTGAAAAACTGTTTTTT	CASSKDSPQGRSEKLFF
.	12	TRBV2	TRBJ2-7	.	TGTGCCAGCAGTTTCACGGAACTAGGGAAGTACTTC	CASSFTELGKYF
.	17	TRBV6-1	TRBJ2-6	few	TGTGCCAGCAGTGATCGTTCGGTTTCCTCTGGGGCCAACGTCCTGACTTTC	CASSDRSVSSGANVLTF
.	13	TRBV29-1	TRBJ1-1	.	TGCAGCGGTGTCCAGGGCATGAACACTGAAGCTTTCTTT	CSGVQGMNTEAFF
.	11	TRBV7-2	TRBJ2-4	.	TGTGCCAGCAGCTTGAGGGACATTCAGTACTTC	CASSLRDIQYF
TRBD1	15	TRBV10-1	TRBJ1-1	.	TGCGCCAGCAGTGGAGGACAGGGGGGATACGCTGAAGCTTTCTTT	CASSGGQGGYAEAFF
.	15	TRBV19	TRBJ2-1	.	TGTGCCAGCCGATCCTCAGGTTTTTGGCTCAATGAGCAGTTCTTC	CASRSSGFWLNEQFF
.	14	TRBV5-1	TRBJ1-2	.	TGCGCCAGCAGCGTCTCGACAGATTTCTATGGCTACACCTTC	CASSVSTDFYGYTF
TRBD2	17	TRBV30	TRBJ2-1	.	TGTGCCTGGAGTCTCAGGCTAGCGGCCCGGGCCTTCAATGAGCAGTTCTTC	CAWSLRLAARAFNEQFF
TRBD1	15	TRBV6-1	TRBJ1-5	.	TGTGCCAGCAGTGAGGACAGGGTGTACAATCAGCCCCAGCATTTT	CASSEDRVYNQPQHF
.	13	TRBV6-5	TRBJ2-7	.	TGTGCCAGCAGTAGGGGCGGCCTCTACGAGCAGTACTTC	CASSRGGLYEQYF
.	15	TRBV30	TRBJ2-2	.	TGTGCCTGGAGTACCCACCAGGGAAACACCGGGGAGCTGTTTTTT	CAWSTHQGNTGELFF
.	12	TRBV30	TRBJ1-1	.	TGTGCCTGGAGTCCGTGGAGCACTGAAGCTTTCTTT	CAWSPWSTEAFF
.	13	TRBV11-3	TRBJ1-2	.	TGTGCCAGCAGCCCCCCGGAGACCCAGGGCTACACCTTC	CASSPPETQGYTF
TRBD1	14	TRBV4-1	TRBJ2-7	.	TGCGCCAGCAGCCTTCGGGACAGGTCCTACGAGCAGTACTTC	CASSLRDRSYEQYF
.	13	TRBV6-5	TRBJ1-1	.	TGTGCCAGCAGTTCCCAGACCGAATCGGGAGCTTTCTTT	CASSSQTESGAFF
TRBD1	15	TRBV10-3	TRBJ1-3	few	TGTGCCATCAGTGAGTCGGGACAGGGAGAAAACACCATATATTTT	CAISESGQGENTIYF
TRBD1	17	TRBV18	TRBJ1-1	once	TGTGCCAGCTCACCACCGCTACGACAGGGGTTGGGCACTGAAGCTTTCTTT	CASSPPLRQGLGTEAFF
.	14	TRBV27	TRBJ2-2	.	TGTGCCAGCAGCGCCGGCGGGGCCGCAGGGGAGCTGTTTTTT	CASSAGGAAGELFF
.	12	TRBV19	TRBJ1-3	.	TGTGCCAGTAGTATCCCACAGGACACCATATATTTT	CASSIPQDTIYF
TRBD1	12	TRBV29-1	TRBJ1-4	.	TGCAGTGCCGGGACAGCTCATGAAAAACTGTTTTTT	CSAGTAHEKLFF
.	14	TRBV15	TRBJ1-5	.	TGTGCCACCAGCAGAGTGGTCGGGAGCTCATCCCAGCATTTT	CATSRVVGSSSQHF
.	15	TRBV27	TRBJ2-1	once	TGTGCCAGCAGCCATCGCGGGACCTCCTACAATGAGCAGTTCTTC	CASSHRGTSYNEQFF
TRBD1	13	TRBV5-6	TRBJ1-2	.	TGTGCCAGCAGCTTGGGACAGGGGGGAGGCTACACCTTC	CASSLGQGGGYTF
.	12	TRBV30	TRBJ2-1	.	TGTGCCTGGAGGGATACAGCAAATGAGCAGTTCTTC	CAWRDTANEQFF
.	14	TRBV5-4	TRBJ2-4	few	TGTGCCAGCAGCTTGGGGTCGGGATCGTACATTCAGTACTTC	CASSLGSGSYIQYF
.	14	TRBV11-2	TRBJ1-1	.	TGTGCCAGCAGCTCCCCCCGGGAGGGCTGGAAGGCTTTCTTT	CASSSPREGWKAFF
.	16	TRBV4-1	TRBJ2-4	.	TGCGCCAGCAGCCAAACTGCGGTGACAGCCAAAAACATTCAGTACTTC	CASSQTAVTAKNIQYF
.	13	TRBV7-2	TRBJ2-5	.	TGTGCCAGCAGCCTGGACTGGCAGGAGACCCAGTACTTC	CASSLDWQETQYF
.	15	TRBV11-2	TRBJ2-1	.	TGTGCCAGCAGCCCTCCCCTAGGAGGGTACAATGAGCAGTTCTTC	CASSPPLGGYNEQFF
TRBD1	12	TRBV7-2	TRBJ1-1	.	TGTGCCAGCAGCTACCGACAGGGAAAGGCTTTCTTT	CASSYRQGKAFF
TRBD2	16	TRBV29-1	TRBJ2-7	.	TGCAGCGTCGATGGGGGGGTAAGGGGCGATCCTTACGAGCAGTACTTC	CSVDGGVRGDPYEQYF
.	14	TRBV19	TRBJ2-7	.	TGTGCCAGTAGTAGCTACGGGATTACCTACGAGCAGTACTTC	CASSSYGITYEQYF
.	11	TRBV10-2	TRBJ1-1	few	TGCGCCAGCAGCTCACAGGGTGAAGCTTTCTTT	CASSSQGEAFF
.	14	TRBV6-6	TRBJ2-7	few	TGTGCCAGCAGTTACGGTTTTAGCTCCTACGAGCAGTACTTC	CASSYGFSSYEQYF
TRBD2	22	TRBV29-1	TRBJ2-7	.	TGCAGCGTTGAATTGGGACGAACCGGGACTAGCGGGAGGGAAGGGGGTTCGGGGGGGCAGTACTTC	CSVELGRTGTSGREGGSGGQYF
.	14	TRBV25-1	TRBJ2-7	.	TGTGCCAGCAGACGGACAGCTAGCTCCTACGAGCAGTACTTC	CASRRTASSYEQYF
TRBD2	17	TRBV30	TRBJ2-7	.	TGTGCCTGGAGCAACTTCTACGAGACTAGCGATCGGGTCGAGCAGTACTTC	CAWSNFYETSDRVEQYF
.	15	TRBV11-2	TRBJ1-2	few	TGTGCCAGCAGCTTAATCCGGGGAGGAGGCTATGGCTACACCTTC	CASSLIRGGGYGYTF
.	14	TRBV15	TRBJ1-2	.	TGTGCCACCAGCAGAGCGGCGGGGGTAATTGGCTACACCTTC	CATSRAAGVIGYTF
.	15	TRBV5-4	TRBJ2-2	few	TGTGCCAGCAGCTTGATCGGGGGGCAAACCGGGGAGCTGTTTTTT	CASSLIGGQTGELFF
TRBD2	15	TRBV6-6	TRBJ2-7	.	TGTGCCAGCAGCTCCGGGAGGGGGAGCTCCTACGAGCAGTACTTC	CASSSGRGSSYEQYF
TRBD2	14	TRBV2	TRBJ2-1	.	TGTGCCAGCAGTGCCGGGGGCGGGGGGGATGAGCAGTTCTTC	CASSAGGGGDEQFF
.	13	TRBV6-1	TRBJ2-4	few	TGTGCCAGCAGTTTAGAGGGCTTAAACATTCAGTACTTC	CASSLEGLNIQYF
.	14	TRBV6-5	TRBJ2-5	.	TGTGCCAGCAGCCAGCAACAGGGATATCAGACCCAGTACTTC	CASSQQQGYQTQYF
TRBD2	12	TRBV30	TRBJ2-7	few	TGTGCCTGGAGTAGGGAGGGTGAGGAGCAGTACTTC	CAWSREGEEQYF